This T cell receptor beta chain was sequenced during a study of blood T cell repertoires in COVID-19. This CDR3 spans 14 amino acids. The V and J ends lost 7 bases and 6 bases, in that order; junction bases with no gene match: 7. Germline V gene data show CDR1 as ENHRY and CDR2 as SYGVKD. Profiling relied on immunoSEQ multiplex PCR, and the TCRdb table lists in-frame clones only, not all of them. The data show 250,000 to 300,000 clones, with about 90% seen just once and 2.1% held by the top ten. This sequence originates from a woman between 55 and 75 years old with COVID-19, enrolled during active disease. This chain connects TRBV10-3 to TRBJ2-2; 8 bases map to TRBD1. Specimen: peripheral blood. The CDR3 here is CAIMNQGAAGELFF. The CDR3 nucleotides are TGTGCCATCATGAACCAGGGGGCGGCCGGGGAGCTGTTTTTT.